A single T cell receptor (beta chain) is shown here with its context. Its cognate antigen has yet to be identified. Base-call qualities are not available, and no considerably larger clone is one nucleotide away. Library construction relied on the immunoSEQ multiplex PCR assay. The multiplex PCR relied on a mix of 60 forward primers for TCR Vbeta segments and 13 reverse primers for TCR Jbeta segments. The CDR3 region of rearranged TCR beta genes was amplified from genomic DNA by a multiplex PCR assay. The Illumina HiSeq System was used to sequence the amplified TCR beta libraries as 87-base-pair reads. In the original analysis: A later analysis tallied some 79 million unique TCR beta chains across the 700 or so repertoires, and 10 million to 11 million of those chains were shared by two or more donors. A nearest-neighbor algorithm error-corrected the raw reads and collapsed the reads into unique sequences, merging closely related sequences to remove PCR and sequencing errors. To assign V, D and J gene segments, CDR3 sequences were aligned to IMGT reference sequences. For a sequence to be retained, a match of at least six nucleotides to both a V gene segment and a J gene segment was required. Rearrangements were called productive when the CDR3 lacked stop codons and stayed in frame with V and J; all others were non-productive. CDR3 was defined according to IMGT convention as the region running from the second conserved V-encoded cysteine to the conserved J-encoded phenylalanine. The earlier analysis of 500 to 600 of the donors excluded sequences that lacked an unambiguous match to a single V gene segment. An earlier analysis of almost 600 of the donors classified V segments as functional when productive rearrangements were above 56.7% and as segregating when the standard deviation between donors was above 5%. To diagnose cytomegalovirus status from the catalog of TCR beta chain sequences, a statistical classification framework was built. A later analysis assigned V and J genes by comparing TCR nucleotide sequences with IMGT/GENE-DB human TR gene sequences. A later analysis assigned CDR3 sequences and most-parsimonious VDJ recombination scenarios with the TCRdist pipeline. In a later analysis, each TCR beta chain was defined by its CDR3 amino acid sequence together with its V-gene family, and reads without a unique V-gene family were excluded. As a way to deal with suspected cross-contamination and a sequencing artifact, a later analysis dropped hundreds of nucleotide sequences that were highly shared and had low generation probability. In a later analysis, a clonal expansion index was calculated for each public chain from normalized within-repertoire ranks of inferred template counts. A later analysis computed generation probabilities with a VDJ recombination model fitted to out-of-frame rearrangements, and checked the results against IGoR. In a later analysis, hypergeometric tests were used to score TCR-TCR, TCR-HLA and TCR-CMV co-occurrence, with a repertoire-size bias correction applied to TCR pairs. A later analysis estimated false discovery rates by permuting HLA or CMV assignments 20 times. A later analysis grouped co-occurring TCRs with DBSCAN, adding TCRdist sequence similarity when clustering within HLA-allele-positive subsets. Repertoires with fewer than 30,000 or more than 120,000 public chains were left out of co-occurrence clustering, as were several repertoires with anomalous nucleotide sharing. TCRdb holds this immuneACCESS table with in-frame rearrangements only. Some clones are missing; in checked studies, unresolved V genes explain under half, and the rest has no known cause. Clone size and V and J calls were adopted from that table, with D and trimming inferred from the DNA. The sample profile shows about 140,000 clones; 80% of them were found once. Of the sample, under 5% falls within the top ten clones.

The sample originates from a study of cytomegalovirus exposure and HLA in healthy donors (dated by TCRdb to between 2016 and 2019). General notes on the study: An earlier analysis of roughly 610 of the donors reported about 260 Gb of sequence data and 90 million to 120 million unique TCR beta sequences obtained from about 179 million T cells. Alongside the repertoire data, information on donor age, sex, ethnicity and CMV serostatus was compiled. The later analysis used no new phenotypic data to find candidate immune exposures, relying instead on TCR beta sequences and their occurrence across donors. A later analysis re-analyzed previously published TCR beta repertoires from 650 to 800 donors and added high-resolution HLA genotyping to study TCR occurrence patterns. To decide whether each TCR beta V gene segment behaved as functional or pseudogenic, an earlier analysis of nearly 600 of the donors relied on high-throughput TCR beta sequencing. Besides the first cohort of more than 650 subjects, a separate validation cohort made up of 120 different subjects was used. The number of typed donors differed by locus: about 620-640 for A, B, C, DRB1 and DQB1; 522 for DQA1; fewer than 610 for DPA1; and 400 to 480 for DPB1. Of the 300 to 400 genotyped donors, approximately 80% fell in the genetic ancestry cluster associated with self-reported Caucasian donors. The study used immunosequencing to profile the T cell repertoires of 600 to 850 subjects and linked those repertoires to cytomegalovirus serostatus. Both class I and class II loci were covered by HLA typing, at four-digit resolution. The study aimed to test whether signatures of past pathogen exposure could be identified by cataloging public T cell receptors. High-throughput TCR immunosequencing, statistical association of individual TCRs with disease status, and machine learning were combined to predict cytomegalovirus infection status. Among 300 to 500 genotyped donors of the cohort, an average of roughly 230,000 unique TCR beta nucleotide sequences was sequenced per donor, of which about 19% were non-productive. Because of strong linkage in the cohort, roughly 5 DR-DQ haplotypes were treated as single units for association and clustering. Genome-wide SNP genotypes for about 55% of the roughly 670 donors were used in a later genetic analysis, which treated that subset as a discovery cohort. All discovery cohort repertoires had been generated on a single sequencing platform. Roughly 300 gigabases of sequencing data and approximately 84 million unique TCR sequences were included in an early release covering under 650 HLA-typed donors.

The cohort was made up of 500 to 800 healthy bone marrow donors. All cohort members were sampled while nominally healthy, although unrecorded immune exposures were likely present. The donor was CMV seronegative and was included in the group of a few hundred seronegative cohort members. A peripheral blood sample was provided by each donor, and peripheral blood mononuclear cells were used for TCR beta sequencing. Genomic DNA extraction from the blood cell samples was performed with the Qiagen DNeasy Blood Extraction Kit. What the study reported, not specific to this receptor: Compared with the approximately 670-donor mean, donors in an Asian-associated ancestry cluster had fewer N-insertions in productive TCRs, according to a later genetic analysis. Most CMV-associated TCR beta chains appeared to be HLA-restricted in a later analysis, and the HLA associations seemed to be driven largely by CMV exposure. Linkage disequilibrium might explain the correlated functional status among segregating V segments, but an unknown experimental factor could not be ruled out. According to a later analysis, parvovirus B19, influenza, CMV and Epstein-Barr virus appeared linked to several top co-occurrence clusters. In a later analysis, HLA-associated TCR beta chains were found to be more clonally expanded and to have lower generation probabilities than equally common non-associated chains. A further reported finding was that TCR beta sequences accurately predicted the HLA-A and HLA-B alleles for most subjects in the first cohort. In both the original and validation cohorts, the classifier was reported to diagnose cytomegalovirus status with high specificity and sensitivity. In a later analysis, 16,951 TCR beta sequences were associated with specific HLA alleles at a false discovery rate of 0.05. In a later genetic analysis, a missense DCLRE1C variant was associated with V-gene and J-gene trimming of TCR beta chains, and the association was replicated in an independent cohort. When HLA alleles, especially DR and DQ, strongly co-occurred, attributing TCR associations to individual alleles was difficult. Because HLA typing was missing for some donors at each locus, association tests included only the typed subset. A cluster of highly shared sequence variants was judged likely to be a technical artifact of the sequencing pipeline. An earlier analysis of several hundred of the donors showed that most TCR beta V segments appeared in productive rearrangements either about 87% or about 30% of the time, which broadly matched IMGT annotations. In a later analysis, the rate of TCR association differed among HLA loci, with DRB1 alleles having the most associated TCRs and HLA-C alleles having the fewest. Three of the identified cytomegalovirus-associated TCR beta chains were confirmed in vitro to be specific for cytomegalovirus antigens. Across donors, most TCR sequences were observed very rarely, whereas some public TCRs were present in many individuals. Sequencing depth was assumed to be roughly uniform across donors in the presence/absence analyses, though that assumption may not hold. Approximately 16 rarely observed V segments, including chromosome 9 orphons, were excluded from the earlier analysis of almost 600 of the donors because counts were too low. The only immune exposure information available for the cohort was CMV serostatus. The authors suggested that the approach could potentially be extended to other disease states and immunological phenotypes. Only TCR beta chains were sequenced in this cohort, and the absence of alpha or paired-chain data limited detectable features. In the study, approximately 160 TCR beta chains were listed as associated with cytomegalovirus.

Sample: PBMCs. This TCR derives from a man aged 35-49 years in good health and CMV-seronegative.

The CDR3 region has the sequence CASREGGGGTEAFF. At the DNA level, the sequence is TGTGCCAGCAGGGAAGGGGGAGGGGGGACTGAAGCTTTCTTT. The V and J genes are TRBV6-5 and TRBJ1-1; D gene: possibly TRBD1, on 6 matching bases. There are 14 amino acids in the CDR3, from cysteine to phenylalanine inclusive. Just CDR3 DNA is preserved here, 42 bases in frame from base 1. CDR1 MNHEY and CDR2 SVGAGI are derived from the germline V gene. Trimming takes 6 bases from V and 5 bases from J, and the germline ends sit 16 bases apart.